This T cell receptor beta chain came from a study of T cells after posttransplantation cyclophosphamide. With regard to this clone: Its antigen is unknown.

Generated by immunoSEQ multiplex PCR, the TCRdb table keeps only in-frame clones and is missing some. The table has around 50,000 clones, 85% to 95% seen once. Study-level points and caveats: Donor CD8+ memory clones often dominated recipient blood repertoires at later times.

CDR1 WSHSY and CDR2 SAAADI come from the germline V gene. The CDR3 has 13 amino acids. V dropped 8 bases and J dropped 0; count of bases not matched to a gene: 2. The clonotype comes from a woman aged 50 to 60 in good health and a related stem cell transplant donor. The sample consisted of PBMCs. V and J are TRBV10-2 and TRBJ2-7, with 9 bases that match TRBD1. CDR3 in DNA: TGCGCCAGCCGGGACAGGGACTCCTACGAGCAGTACTTC. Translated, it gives CASRDRDSYEQYF.